The following is a T cell receptor (beta chain) sequence with its context. In the authors' methods: Amplification from reference gene primers served as the basis for estimated nucleated cell counts. Libraries were prepared by immunoSEQ multiplex PCR; TCRdb keeps only in-frame clonotypes and omits some of them. That table gives V, J and clone size, and the DNA gave D and trimming. The sample holds 650,000 to 800,000 clones, 85% to 90% seen once. This sample was taken from a study of blood T cell repertoires in COVID-19. Overall study context: Spain, Italy and the United States supplied samples that represented acute and convalescent COVID-19.

The CDR3 runs to 15 residues. From germline, CDR1 is MNHEY and CDR2 SVGAGI. J lost 0 bases, V lost 10 bases, and 5 bases had no gene match. This TCR derives from a woman between 18 and 29 years old with acute or convalescent COVID-19. The chain carries TRBV6-5 and TRBJ2-6; the match to TRBD1 covers 8 bases. Sequences were obtained from peripheral blood. CDR3 loop: CATGTGPSGANVLTF. DNA for the CDR3: TGTGCCACCGGGACAGGTCCCTCTGGGGCCAACGTCCTGACTTTC.